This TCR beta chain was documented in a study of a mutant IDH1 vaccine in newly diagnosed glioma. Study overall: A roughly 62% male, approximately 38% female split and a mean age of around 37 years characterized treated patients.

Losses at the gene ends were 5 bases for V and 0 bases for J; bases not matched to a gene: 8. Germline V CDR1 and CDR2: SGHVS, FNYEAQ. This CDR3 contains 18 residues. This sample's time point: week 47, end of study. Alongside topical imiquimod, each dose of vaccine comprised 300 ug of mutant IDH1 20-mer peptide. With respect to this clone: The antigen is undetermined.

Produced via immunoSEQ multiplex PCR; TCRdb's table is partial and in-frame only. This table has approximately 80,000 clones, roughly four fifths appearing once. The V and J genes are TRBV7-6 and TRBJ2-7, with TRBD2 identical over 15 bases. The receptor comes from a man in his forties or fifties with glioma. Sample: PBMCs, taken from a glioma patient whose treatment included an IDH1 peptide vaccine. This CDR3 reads CASSPGLAGGPSSYEQYF. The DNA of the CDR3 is TGTGCCAGCAGCCCGGGACTAGCGGGGGGTCCGAGCTCCTACGAGCAGTACTTC.